The clone carrying this T cell receptor (beta chain) was seen ten or more times. The target antigen is unknown. Library preparation for TCR beta used quantitative 5'-RACE with molecular barcodes. TCRdb re-called the 5' RACE reads with MiXCR, one entry per CDR3 protein. Of about 240,000 distinct CDR3 sequences in the sample, 8.6% were seen once. This sample is drawn from a study of CD8 T cells in ankylosing spondylitis. Findings and limits, study-wide: There was reportedly significant enrichment of clones that were disease-linked in matched ankylosing spondylitis synovial fluid.

With 3 bases clipped from V and 4 bases from J, the junction kept 9 bases outside the gene matches. Per germline, CDR1 SGHRS and CDR2 YFSETQ. The CDR3 loop spans 17 amino acids. This TCR was sampled from a male donor with ankylosing spondylitis or in good health (not recorded which). The rearrangement links TRBV5-1 to TRBJ2-3; TRBD2 matches 12 bases. The sample comprised blood, either unsorted or a sorted T cell fraction (not recorded which). This CDR3 reads CASSSVTSGRIADTQYF. The CDR3 DNA sequence: TGCGCCAGCAGCTCTGTGACTAGCGGGAGAATTGCAGATACGCAGTATTTT.